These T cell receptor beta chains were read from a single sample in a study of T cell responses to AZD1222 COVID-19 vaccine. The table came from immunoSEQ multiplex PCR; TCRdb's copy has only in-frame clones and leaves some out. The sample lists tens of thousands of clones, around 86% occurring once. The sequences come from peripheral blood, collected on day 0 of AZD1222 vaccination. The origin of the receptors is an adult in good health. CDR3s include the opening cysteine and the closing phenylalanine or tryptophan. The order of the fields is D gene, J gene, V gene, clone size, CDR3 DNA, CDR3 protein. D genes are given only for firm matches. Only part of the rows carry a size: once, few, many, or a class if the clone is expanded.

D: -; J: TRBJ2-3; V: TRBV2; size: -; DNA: TGTGCCAGCAGTGTTGCGGGGAACACAGATACGCAGTATTTT; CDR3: CASSVAGNTDTQYF
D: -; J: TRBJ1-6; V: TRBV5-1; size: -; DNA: TGCGCCAGCAGCTTGGTGGGCGATAATTCACCCCTCCACTTT; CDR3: CASSLVGDNSPLHF
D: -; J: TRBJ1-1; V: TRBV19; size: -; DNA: TGTGCCAGTAGTATCGTGGTGAACACTGAAGCTTTCTTT; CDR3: CASSIVVNTEAFF
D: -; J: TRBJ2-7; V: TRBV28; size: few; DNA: TGTGCCAGCAGTTCCGGTTCTGGGGACTTTTCCTACGAGCAGTACTTC; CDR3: CASSSGSGDFSYEQYF
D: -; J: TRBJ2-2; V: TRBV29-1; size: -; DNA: TGCAGCGCTGGGATAGGGGGAGACACCGGGGAGCTGTTTTTT; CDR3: CSAGIGGDTGELFF
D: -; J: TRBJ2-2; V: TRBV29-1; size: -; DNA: TGCAGCGTTGAGGGACCCAACACCGGGGAGCTGTTTTTT; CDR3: CSVEGPNTGELFF
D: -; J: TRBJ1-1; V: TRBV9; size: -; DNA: TGTGCCAGCAGCCCCAGCGGGGGCAACACTGAAGCTTTCTTT; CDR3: CASSPSGGNTEAFF
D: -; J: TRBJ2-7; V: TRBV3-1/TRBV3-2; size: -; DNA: TGTGCCAGCAGCCAGCGTTTTAGCTACGAGCAGTACTTC; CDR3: CASSQRFSYEQYF
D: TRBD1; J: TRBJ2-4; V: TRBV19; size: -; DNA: TGTGCCAGTAGGGACAGGAAAAACATTCAGTACTTC; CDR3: CASRDRKNIQYF
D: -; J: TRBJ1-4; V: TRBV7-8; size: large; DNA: TGTGCCAGCAGCTTATGGCCGGGTCTAACTAATGAAAAACTGTTTTTT; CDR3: CASSLWPGLTNEKLFF
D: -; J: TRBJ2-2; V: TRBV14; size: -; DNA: TGTGCCAGCAGCCAAGCTGTTTCCGGGGAGCTGTTTTTT; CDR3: CASSQAVSGELFF
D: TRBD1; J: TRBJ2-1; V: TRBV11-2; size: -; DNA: TGTGCCAGCAGTCCTCTGAGGGGGCGCTTCAATGAGCAGTTCTTC; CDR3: CASSPLRGRFNEQFF
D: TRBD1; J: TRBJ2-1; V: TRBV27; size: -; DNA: TGTGCCAGCAGTTCGAACAGGGGGGCCAATGAGCAGTTCTTC; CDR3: CASSSNRGANEQFF
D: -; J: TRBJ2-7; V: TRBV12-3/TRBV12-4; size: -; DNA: TGTGCCAGCAGTTTAACAGAGAGCTACGAGCAGTACTTC; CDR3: CASSLTESYEQYF
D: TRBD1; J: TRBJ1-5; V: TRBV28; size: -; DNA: TGTGCCAGCAGTTTATCCGGGCCGACAGGGGGAAGTCAGCCCCAGCATTTT; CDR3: CASSLSGPTGGSQPQHF
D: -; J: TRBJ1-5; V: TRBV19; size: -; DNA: TGTGCCACCTCTGTGTCATCCTATAGCAATCAGCCCCAGCATTTT; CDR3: CATSVSSYSNQPQHF
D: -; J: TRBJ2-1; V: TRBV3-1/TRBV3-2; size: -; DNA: TGTGCCAGCAGTAGGGACTATGAGCAGTTCTTC; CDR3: CASSRDYEQFF
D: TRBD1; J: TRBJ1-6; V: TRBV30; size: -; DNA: TGTGCCTGGAGTGTACCCGGGACAGGGGGTTCACCCCTCCACTTT; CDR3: CAWSVPGTGGSPLHF
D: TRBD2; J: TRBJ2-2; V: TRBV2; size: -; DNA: TGTGCCAGCAGTGAAGCGGGTAGCGGGGGCTTCTATTATTACACCGGGGAGCTGTTTTTT; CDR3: CASSEAGSGGFYYYTGELFF
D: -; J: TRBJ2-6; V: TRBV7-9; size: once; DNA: TGTGCCAGCAGCTTGGGCTCTGGGGCCAACGTCCTGACTTTC; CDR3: CASSLGSGANVLTF
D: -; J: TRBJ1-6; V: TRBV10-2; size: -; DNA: TGCGCCAGCAGGGGGCAGTATAATTCACCCCTCCACTTT; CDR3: CASRGQYNSPLHF
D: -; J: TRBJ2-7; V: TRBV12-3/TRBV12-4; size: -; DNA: TGTGCCAGCAGGAGGGGACCGACCTACGAGCAGTACTTC; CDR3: CASRRGPTYEQYF
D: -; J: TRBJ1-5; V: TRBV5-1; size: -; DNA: TGCGCCAGCAGCTTCCAAGGGGGTTCGGCTCAGCCCCAGCATTTT; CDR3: CASSFQGGSAQPQHF
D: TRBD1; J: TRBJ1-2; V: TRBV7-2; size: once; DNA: TGTGCCAGCAGCTTATCTTCCGGCTGGTGGGTACAGGGGATCTATGGCTACACCTTC; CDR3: CASSLSSGWWVQGIYGYTF
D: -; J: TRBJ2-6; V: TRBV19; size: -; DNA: TGTGCCAGTAGCCGCCAATTTCTCGTCCGAGCTAGTTCTGGGGCCAACGTCCTGACTTTC; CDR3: CASSRQFLVRASSGANVLTF
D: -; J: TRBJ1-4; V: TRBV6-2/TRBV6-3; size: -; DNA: TGTGCCAGCAGTTACGGGCCAGCAACTAATGAAAAACTGTTTTTT; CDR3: CASSYGPATNEKLFF
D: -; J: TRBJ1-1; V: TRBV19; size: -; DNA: TGTGCCAGCACTTACAGGGCATCGAACACTGAAGCTTTCTTT; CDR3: CASTYRASNTEAFF
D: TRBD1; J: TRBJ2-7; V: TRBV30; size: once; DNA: TGTGCCGGGGCCAGGGGGCGATACGAGCAGTACTTC; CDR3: CAGARGRYEQYF
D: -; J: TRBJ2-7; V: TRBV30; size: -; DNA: TGTGCCTGGAGTGTACCTCAGTTTGGCCTCAGCTCCTACGAGCAGTACTTC; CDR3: CAWSVPQFGLSSYEQYF
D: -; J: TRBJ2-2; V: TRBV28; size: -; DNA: TGTGCCAGCAGTTTAAGGGGGGAGCTGTTTTTT; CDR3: CASSLRGELFF
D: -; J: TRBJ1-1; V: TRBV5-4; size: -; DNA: TGTGCCAGCAGCAATCCGGGAGTGTTGAACACTGAAGCTTTCTTT; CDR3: CASSNPGVLNTEAFF
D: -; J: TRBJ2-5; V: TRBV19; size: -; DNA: TGTGCCAGTAGTAAGGGCCCCCACTGGAAAGAGACCCAGTACTTC; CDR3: CASSKGPHWKETQYF
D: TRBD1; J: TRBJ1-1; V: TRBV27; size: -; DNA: TGTGCCAGCAGTCCCTTGACAGGGAGGACTGAAGCTTTCTTT; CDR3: CASSPLTGRTEAFF
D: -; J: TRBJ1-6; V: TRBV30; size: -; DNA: TGTGCCTGGAGTCTCTTGGCAGGGCCGACCAATAATTCACCCCTCCACTTT; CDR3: CAWSLLAGPTNNSPLHF
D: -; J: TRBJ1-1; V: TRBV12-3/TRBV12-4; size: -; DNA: TGTGCCAGCGGGTGGACGAACACTGAAGCTTTCTTT; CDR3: CASGWTNTEAFF
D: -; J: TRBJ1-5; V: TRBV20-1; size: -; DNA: TGCAGTGCTAGAGCCGGCCAGCCCCAGCATTTT; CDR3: CSARAGQPQHF
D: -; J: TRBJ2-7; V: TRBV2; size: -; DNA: TGTGCCAGCAGTGATTGGGGAACCTACGAGCAGTACTTC; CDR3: CASSDWGTYEQYF
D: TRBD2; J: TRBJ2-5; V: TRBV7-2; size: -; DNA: TGTGCCAGCAGCTTAGCGATCGGGGGGGGCCGGGAGACCCAGTACTTC; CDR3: CASSLAIGGGRETQYF
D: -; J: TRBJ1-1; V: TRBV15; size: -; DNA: TGTGCCACCAGCGAAGGAGCGGCGAGAACTGAAGCTTTCTTT; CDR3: CATSEGAARTEAFF
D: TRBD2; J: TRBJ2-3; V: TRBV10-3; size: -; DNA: TGTGCCATCAGCACGAGCGGGGGGGCCTCAGATACGCAGTATTTT; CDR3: CAISTSGGASDTQYF
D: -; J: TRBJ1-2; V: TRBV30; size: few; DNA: TGTGCCTGGAGTGACGGCTATGTATCGGGGGATGGCTACACCTTC; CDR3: CAWSDGYVSGDGYTF
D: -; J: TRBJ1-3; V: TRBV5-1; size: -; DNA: TGCGCCAGCAGCCCGATCCCAGGGAATGGAAACACCATATATTTT; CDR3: CASSPIPGNGNTIYF
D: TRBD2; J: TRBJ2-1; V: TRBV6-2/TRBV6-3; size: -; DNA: TGTGCCAGCAGTTACTCGTCTAGCGGCATATACAATGAGCAGTTCTTC; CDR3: CASSYSSSGIYNEQFF
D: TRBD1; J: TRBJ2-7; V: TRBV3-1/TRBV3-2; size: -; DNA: TGTGCCAGCAGCTACCTACGGGACAGCTACGAGCAGTACTTC; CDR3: CASSYLRDSYEQYF
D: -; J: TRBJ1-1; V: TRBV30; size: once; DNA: TGTGCCTGGGCCCAACAGAGGAACACTGAAGCTTTCTTT; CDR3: CAWAQQRNTEAFF
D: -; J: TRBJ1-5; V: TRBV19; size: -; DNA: TGTGCCAGTAGTATAGAGGGATCTCGGCAGCCCCAGCATTTT; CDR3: CASSIEGSRQPQHF
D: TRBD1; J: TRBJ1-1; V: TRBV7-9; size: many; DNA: TGTGCCAGCAGCTCGACAGGGACCTTCTCAGGGACTGAAGCTTTCTTT; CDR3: CASSSTGTFSGTEAFF
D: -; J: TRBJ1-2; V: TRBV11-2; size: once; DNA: TGTGCCAGCAGTCCCGGCCGGGGCTTAGGAAGCTACACCTTC; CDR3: CASSPGRGLGSYTF